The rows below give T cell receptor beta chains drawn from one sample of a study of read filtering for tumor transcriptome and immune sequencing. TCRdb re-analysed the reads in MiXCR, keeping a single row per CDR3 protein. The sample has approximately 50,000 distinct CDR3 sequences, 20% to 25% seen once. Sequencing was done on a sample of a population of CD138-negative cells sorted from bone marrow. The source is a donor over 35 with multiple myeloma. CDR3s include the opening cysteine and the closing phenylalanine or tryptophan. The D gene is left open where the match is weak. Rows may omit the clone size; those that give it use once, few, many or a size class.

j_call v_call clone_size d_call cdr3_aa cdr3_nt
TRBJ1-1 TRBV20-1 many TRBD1 CSARETGEITTFTEAFF TGCAGTGCTAGAGAGACAGGGGAAATTACCACTTTCACTGAAGCTTTCTTT
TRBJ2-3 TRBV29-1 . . CSVGGAADHSTDTQYF TGCAGCGTCGGAGGGGCAGCCGACCATAGCACAGATACGCAGTATTTT
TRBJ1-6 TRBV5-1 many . CASSWGPTGALHF TGCGCCAGCAGCTGGGGACCTACGGGGGCCCTCCACTTT
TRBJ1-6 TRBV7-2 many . CASSPSGLSYNSPLHF TGTGCCAGCAGCCCCTCCGGGTTGTCCTATAATTCACCCCTCCACTTT
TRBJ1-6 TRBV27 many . CASSLQGVGSPLHF TGTGCCAGCAGTCTACAGGGAGTTGGTTCACCCCTCCACTTT
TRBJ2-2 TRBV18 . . CVSSPVPTENTGELFF TGTGTCAGCTCACCGGTCCCGACGGAGAACACCGGGGAGCTGTTTTTC
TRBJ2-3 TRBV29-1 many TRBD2 CSQGRGSKTDTQYF TGCAGCCAAGGCCGCGGGAGTAAGACAGATACGCAGTATTTT
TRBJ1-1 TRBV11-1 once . CASSLLAFGGTEAFF TGTGCCAGCAGCTTATTGGCGTTTGGGGGCACTGAAGCTTTCTTT
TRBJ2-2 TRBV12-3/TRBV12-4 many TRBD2 CASSLLAGAGELFF TGTGCCAGCAGTTTACTAGCGGGGGCCGGGGAGCTGTTTTTT
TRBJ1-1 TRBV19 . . CASRAGNTEAFF TGTGCCAGTAGGGCAGGGAATACTGAAGCTTTCTTT
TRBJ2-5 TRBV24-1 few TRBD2 CATSWRTSGGAETQYF TGTGCCACCAGTTGGAGGACTAGCGGGGGGGCGGAGACCCAGTACTTC
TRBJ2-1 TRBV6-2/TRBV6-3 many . CASSYLTSYNEQFF TGTGCCAGCAGTTATCTTACCTCCTACAATGAGCAGTTCTTC
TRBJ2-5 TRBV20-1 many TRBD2 CSAVLAGKETQYF TGCAGTGCCGTTCTAGCGGGGAAAGAGACCCAGTACTTC
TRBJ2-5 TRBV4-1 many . CASSQVRPGYQETQYF TGCGCCAGCAGCCAAGTGCGGCCGGGGTACCAAGAGACCCAGTACTTC
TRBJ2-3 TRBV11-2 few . CASSYSGADTQYF TGTGCCAGCAGCTATAGCGGAGCAGATACGCAGTATTTT
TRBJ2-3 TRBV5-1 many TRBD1 CASRDGTGSTDTQYF TGCGCCAGCAGAGATGGGACAGGGAGTACAGATACGCAGTATTTT
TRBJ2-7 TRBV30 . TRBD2 CAWSVGGSKYEQYF TGTGCCTGGAGTGTTGGCGGGAGTAAGTACGAGCAGTACTTC
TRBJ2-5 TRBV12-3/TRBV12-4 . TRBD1 CASSWTGGLVETQYF TGTGCCAGCAGTTGGACAGGGGGGTTGGTAGAGACCCAGTACTTC
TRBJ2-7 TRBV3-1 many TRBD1 CASSQDPTGLSYEQYF TGTGCCAGCAGCCAAGACCCGACAGGGTTGTCCTACGAGCAGTACTTC
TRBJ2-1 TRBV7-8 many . CASSFSGGLWDNEQFF TGTGCCAGCAGCTTCTCGGGGGGCCTTTGGGACAATGAGCAGTTCTTC
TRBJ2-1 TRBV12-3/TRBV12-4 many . CASSLTSWYNEQFF TGTGCCAGCAGTTTGACTTCTTGGTACAATGAGCAGTTCTTC
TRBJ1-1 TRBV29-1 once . CSGNRNMNTEAFF TGCAGCGGGAACAGGAACATGAACACTGAAGCTTTCTTT